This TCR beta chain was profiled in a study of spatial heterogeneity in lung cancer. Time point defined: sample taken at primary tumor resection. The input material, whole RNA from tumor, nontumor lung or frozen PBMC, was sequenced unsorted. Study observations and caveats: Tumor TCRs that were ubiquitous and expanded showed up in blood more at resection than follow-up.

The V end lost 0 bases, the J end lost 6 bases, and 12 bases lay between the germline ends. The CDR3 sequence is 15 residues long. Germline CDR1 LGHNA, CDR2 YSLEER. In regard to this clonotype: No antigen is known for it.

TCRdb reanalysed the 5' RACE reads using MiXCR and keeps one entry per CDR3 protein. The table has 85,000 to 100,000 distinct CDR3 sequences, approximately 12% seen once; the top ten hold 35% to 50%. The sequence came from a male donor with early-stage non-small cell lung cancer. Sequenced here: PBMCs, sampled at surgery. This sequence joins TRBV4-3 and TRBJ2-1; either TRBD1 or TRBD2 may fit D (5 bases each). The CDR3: CASSQDRGAGNEQFF. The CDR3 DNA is TGCGCCAGCAGCCAAGATCGAGGGGCCGGCAATGAGCAGTTCTTC.